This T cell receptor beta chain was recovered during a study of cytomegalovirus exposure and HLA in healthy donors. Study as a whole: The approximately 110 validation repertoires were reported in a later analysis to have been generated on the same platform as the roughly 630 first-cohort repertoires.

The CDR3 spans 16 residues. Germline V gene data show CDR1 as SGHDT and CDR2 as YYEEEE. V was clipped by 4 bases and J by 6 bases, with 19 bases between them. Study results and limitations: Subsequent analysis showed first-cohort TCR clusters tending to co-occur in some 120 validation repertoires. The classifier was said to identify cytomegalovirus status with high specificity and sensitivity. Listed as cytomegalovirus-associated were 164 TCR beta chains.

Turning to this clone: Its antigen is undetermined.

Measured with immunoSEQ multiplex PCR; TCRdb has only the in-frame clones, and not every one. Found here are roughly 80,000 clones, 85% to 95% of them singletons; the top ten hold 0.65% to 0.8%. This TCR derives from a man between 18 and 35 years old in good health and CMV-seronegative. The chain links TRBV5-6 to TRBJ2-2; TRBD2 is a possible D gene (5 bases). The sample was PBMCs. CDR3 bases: TGTGCCAGCAGCCCTGAGGTAGCGAGAGGACCCGGGGAGCTGTTTTTT. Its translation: CASSPEVARGPGELFF.